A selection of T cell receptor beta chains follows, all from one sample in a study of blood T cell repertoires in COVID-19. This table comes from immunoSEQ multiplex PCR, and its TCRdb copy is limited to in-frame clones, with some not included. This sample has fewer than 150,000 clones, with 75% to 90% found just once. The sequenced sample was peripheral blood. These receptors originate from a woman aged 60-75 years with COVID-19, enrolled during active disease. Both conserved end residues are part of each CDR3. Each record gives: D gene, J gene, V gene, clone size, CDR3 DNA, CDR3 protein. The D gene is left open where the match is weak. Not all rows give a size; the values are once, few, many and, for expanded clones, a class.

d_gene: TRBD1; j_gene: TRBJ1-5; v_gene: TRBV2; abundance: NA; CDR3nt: TGTGCCAGCAGGGGGGACAGGGAGCAGCCCCAGCATTTT; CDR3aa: CASRGDREQPQHF
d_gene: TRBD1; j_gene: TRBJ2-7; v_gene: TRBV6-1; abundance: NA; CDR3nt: TGTGCCAGCAGTGAAGACGGGACAGCCTACGAGCAGTACTTC; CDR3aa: CASSEDGTAYEQYF
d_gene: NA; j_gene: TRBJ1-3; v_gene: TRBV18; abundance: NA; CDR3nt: TGTGCCAGCTCACCCTACGTCGGGGGGTCTGGAAACACCATATATTTT; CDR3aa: CASSPYVGGSGNTIYF
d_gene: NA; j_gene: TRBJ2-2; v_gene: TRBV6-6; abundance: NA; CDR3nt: TGTGCCAGCAGTGGCCGCCAGGGACACGGGGAGCTGTTTTTT; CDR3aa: CASSGRQGHGELFF
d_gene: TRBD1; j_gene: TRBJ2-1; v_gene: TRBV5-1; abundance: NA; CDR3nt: TGCGCCAGCAGCTTGGCCTGGGACAGGGGGCGAAAAGCTGACAATGAGCAGTTCTTC; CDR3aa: CASSLAWDRGRKADNEQFF
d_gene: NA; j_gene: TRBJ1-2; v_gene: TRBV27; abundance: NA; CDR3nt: TGTGCCAGCAGTTACACCGTAGACGGAATGCGGGGCTACACCTTC; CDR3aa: CASSYTVDGMRGYTF
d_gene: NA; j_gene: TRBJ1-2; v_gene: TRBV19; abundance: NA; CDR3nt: TGTGCCAGTAGTAGAGCTTTCCTTAACTATGGCTACACCTTC; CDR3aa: CASSRAFLNYGYTF
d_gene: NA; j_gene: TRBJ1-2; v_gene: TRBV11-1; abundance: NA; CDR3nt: TGTGCCAGCAGCCTAGCGCGAGGTTTTGATGGCTACACCTTC; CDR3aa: CASSLARGFDGYTF
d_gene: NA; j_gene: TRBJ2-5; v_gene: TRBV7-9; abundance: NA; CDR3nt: TGTGCCAGCAGCTTTCAGTCCGGGGGTGTGGAGACCCAGTACTTC; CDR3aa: CASSFQSGGVETQYF
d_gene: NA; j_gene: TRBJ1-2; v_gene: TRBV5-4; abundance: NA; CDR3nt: TGTGCCAGCAGCCCCTCCGGACAGCAGACCCTAAGGGATGGCTACACCTTC; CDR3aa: CASSPSGQQTLRDGYTF
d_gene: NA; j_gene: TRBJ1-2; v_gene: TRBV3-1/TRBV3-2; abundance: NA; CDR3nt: TGTGCCAGCAGCCTCGGCAGGGTCGTACTTAACGGCTACACCTTC; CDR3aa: CASSLGRVVLNGYTF
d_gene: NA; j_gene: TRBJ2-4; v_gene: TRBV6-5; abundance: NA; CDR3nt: TGTGCCAGCAGTCGAACAGGGTCCCCCAAAAACATTCAGTACTTC; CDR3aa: CASSRTGSPKNIQYF
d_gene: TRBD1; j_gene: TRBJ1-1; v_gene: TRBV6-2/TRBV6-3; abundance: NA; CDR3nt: TGTGCCAGCAGTACGCCCGGGACAGGGGGCTTCACTGAAGCTTTCTTT; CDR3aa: CASSTPGTGGFTEAFF
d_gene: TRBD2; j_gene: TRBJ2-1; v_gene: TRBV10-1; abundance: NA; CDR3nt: TGCGCCAGCAGCAGGACTAGCGGTCCCTACAATGAGCAGTTCTTC; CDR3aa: CASSRTSGPYNEQFF
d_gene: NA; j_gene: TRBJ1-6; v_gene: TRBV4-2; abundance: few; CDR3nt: TGTGCCAGCAGTCAACATCCCGGGGGACCGCATAATTCACCCCTCCACTTT; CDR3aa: CASSQHPGGPHNSPLHF
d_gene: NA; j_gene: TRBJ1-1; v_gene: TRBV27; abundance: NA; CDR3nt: TGTGCCAGCAGTCCCAGGGACACTGGGTGGGCTGGAGCTTTCTTT; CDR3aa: CASSPRDTGWAGAFF
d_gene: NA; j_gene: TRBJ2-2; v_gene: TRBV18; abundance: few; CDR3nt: TGTGCCAGCTCACTGACAGGATCTTACACCGGGGAGCTGTTTTTT; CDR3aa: CASSLTGSYTGELFF
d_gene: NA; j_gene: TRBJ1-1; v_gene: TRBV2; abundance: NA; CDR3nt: TGTGCCAGCAGGACAGTGTGGGGGAACACTGAAGCTTTCTTT; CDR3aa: CASRTVWGNTEAFF
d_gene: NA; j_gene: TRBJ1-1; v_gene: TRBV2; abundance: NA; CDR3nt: TGTGCCAGCAGGGGGCAGGACACTGAAGCTTTCTTT; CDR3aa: CASRGQDTEAFF
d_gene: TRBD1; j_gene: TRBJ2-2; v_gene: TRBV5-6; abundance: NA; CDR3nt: TGTGCCAGCAGCCCGACAGGGGGCAGAATATCCGGGGAGCTGTTTTTT; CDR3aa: CASSPTGGRISGELFF
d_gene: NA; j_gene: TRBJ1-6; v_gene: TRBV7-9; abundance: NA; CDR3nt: TGTGCCAGCAGCCCCCGCTCGGGGGAAAATTCACCCCTCCACTTT; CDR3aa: CASSPRSGENSPLHF
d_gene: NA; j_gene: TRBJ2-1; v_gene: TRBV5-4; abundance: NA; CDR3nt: TGTGCCAGCAGCTTGGCATCGGGGGGCCTAGGGGATGAGCAGTTCTTC; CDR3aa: CASSLASGGLGDEQFF
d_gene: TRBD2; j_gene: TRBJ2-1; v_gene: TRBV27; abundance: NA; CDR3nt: TGTGCCAGCAGGAAGATTAGCGGGGAGAAGGTCTTC; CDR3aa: CASRKISGEKVF
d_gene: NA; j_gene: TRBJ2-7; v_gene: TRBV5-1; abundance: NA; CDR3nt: TGCGCCAGCAGCCCGGACAACTCCGAGCAGTACTTC; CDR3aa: CASSPDNSEQYF
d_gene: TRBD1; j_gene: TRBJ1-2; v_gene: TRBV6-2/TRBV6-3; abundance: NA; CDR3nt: TGTGCCAGCAGTTTGGACAGGGGAAGCTTTTATGGCTACACCTTC; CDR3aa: CASSLDRGSFYGYTF
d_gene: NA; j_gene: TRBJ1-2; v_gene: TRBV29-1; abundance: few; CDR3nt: TGCAGCGTTGAAAGCAGACTCCACAACGGGGGCTACACCTTC; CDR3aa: CSVESRLHNGGYTF
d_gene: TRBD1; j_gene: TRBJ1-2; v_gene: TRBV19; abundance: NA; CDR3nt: TGTGCCAGTAGTAGGACGACAGGGGGAGGTTATGGCTACACCTTC; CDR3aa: CASSRTTGGGYGYTF
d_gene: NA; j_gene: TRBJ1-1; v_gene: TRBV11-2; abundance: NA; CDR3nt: TGTGCCAGCAGCTTAGTCTCACTGATCAGGGGTGAAGCTTTCTTT; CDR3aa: CASSLVSLIRGEAFF
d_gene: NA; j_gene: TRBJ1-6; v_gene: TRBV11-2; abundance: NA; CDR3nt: TGTGCCAGCAGCGCGGTCGAAGGTCTTGGTTCACCCCTCCACTTT; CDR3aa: CASSAVEGLGSPLHF
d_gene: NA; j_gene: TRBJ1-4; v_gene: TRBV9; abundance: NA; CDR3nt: TGTGCCAGCAGCCCAGGGTGGGGTGGAAAACTGTTTTTT; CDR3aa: CASSPGWGGKLFF
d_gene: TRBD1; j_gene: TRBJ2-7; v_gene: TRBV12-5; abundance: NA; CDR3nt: TGTGCTAGTGGTTTTACGGGACAGGGGTTGAGGGAGCAGTACTTC; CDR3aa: CASGFTGQGLREQYF
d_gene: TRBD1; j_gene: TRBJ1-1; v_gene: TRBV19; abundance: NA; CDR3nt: TGTGCCAGTAGTATCATACCTCGGACAGGTGAGAACACTGAAGCTTTCTTT; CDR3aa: CASSIIPRTGENTEAFF
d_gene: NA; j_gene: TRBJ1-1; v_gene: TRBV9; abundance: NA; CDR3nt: TGTGCCAGCAGCGTAGTGGGAGACTACACTGAAGCTTTCTTT; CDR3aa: CASSVVGDYTEAFF
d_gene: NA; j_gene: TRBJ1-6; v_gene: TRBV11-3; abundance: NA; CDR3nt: TGTGCCAGCAGCCCCCCCGCGGGGGATAATTCACCCCTCCACTTT; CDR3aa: CASSPPAGDNSPLHF
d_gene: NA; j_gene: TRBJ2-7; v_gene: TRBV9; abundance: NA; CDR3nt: TGTGCCAGCAGCGTCTCCGGGGGCGAGCAGTACTTC; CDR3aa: CASSVSGGEQYF
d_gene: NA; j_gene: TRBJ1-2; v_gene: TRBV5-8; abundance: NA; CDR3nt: TGTGCCAGCAGCTTCATCAAGCAAGCTAACTATGGCTACACCTTC; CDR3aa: CASSFIKQANYGYTF
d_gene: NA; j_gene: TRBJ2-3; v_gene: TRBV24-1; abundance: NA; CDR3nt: TGTGCCACCAGTGATTTCCCTGCCGGCGGAGCAGATACGCAGTATTTT; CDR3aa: CATSDFPAGGADTQYF
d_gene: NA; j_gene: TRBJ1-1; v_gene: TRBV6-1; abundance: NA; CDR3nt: TGTGCCAGCAGTGAAGCTAACGCAGGGTCGTATTACGTAGCTTTCTTT; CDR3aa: CASSEANAGSYYVAFF
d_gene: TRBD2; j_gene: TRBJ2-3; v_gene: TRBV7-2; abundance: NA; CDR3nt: TGTGCCAGCAGCTTAGCGGGGGGGTATTCAGATACGCAGTATTTT; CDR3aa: CASSLAGGYSDTQYF
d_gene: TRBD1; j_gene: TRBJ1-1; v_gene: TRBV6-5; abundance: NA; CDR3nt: TGTGCCAGCAGTTACGGCAAGGGGGCCCTTGAAGCTTTCTTT; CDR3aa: CASSYGKGALEAFF
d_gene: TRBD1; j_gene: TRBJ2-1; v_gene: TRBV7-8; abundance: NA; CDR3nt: TGTGCCAGCAGCTTAAGGGCCTCAGGGGGCGGCTACAATGAGCAGTTCTTC; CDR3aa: CASSLRASGGGYNEQFF
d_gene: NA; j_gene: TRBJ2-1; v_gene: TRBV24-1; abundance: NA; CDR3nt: TGTGCCACCAGTGACCGTTCGACAGGAAAATACAATGAGCAGTTCTTC; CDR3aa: CATSDRSTGKYNEQFF
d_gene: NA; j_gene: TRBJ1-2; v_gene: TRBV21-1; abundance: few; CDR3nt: TGTGCCAGCAGCAAAAACGGGTGCGGCTACACCTTC; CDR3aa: CASSKNGCGYTF
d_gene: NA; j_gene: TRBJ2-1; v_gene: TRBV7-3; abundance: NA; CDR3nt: TGTGCCAGCAGCTTTACTGAGGGTGAGCAGTTCTTC; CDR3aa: CASSFTEGEQFF
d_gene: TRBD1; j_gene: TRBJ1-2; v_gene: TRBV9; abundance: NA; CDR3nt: TGTGCCAGCGGACGGGACAGGGGCTATGGCTACACCTTC; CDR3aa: CASGRDRGYGYTF
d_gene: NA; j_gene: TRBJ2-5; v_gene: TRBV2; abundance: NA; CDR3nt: TGTGCCAGGGCGCTAGACCGGGGAGAGACCCAGTACTTC; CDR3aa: CARALDRGETQYF
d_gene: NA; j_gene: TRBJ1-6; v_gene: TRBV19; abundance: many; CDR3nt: TGTGCCAGTAGTAAACAGGGTTTCGATAATTCACCCCTCCACTTT; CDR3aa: CASSKQGFDNSPLHF
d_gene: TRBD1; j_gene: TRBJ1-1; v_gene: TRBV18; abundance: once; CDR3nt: TGTGCCAGCTCCCCTTCTCCGGGACAGGGATTGAACACTGAAGCTTTCTTT; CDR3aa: CASSPSPGQGLNTEAFF
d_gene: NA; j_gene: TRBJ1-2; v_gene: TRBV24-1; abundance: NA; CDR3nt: TGTGCCACCAGCCAGGGGAGCTATGGCTACACCTTC; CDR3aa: CATSQGSYGYTF
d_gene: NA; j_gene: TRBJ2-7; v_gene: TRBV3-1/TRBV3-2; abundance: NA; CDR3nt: TGTGCCAGCAGCCAAGTATCTGGGGGCCCTCCCTACGAGCAGTACTTC; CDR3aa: CASSQVSGGPPYEQYF
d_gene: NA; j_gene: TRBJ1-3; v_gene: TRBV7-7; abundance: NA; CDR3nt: TGTGCCAGCAGCTTAGCAACAGGGACTGGAAACACCATATATTTT; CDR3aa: CASSLATGTGNTIYF
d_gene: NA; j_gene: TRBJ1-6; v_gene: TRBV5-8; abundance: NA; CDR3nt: TGTGCCAGCAGCTTGGAGGCTGGTGGGGGCTCAAATTCACCCCTCCACTTT; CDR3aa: CASSLEAGGGSNSPLHF
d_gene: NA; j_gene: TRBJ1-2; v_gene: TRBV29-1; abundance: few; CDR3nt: TGCAGCGTGTCCGACTATGGCTACACCTTC; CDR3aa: CSVSDYGYTF
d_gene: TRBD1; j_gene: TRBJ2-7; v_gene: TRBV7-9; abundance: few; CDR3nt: TGTGCCAGCAGCTCCTCGACAGGGGGCGTAATGGATGACTACGAGCAGTACTTC; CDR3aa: CASSSSTGGVMDDYEQYF
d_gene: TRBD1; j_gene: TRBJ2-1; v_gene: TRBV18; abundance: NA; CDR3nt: TGTGCCAGCTCGGGGCAGGACAGGGGAGTCGATGAGCAGTTCTTC; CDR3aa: CASSGQDRGVDEQFF